Listed below are T cell receptor beta chains from one sample, sequenced in a study of OX40 agonist ivuxolimab in advanced cancers. Only in-frame clones appear in the TCRdb table, and some are missing; sequencing was by immunoSEQ multiplex PCR. The data hold under 25,000 clones, with 74% observed a single time. This sample comprised CD4+ or CD8+ T cells sorted from blood, obtained in a trial of the OX40 agonist ivuxolimab. The receptor set was obtained from an adult with an advanced solid tumor such as melanoma, head and neck, liver or kidney cancer. Each CDR3 is given with its conserved first and last residue. Fields, in order: D gene, J gene, V gene, clone size, CDR3 protein, CDR3 DNA. The D gene is left open where the match is weak. The listing skips clone size in some rows; elsewhere it reads once, few, many or a size class.

TRBD2,TRBJ2-7,TRBV28,-,CASTLGPGLAVSYEQYF,TGTGCCAGCACCCTCGGGCCGGGACTAGCGGTTTCCTACGAGCAGTACTTC
-,TRBJ1-1,TRBV5-4,-,CASSFREQATEAFF,TGTGCCAGCAGCTTTAGGGAGCAGGCCACTGAAGCTTTCTTT
TRBD1,TRBJ1-1,TRBV5-6,-,CASSRDRANTEAFF,TGTGCCAGCAGCCGGGACAGGGCCAACACTGAAGCTTTCTTT
-,TRBJ2-7,TRBV27,-,CASSFRAANNHQYF,TGTGCCAGCAGTTTTCGGGCCGCTAATAACCACCAGTACTTC
TRBD2,TRBJ2-1,TRBV25-1,once,CASSGWTSGHNEQFF,TGTGCCAGCAGTGGTTGGACTAGCGGTCACAATGAGCAGTTCTTC
-,TRBJ2-5,TRBV18,-,CASSPDSETQYF,TGTGCCAGCTCACCAGATTCAGAGACCCAGTACTTC
-,TRBJ1-5,TRBV4-1,-,CASSQEGGAGNQPQHF,TGCGCCAGCAGCCAAGAGGGGGGCGCGGGCAATCAGCCCCAGCATTTT
TRBD1,TRBJ1-6,TRBV6-5,-,CASSYGTGAPRSPLHF,TGTGCCAGCAGTTACGGGACAGGGGCTCCTCGATCACCCCTCCACTTT
-,TRBJ2-4,TRBV7-6,-,CASSLPGSDIQYF,TGTGCCAGCAGCTTACCAGGGTCGGACATTCAGTACTTC
-,TRBJ2-2,TRBV2,-,CASSEGTTTVHSGELFF,TGTGCCAGCAGTGAAGGGACGACCACCGTTCACTCCGGGGAGCTGTTTTTT
-,TRBJ1-1,TRBV9,few,CASSVVKGTTEAFF,TGTGCCAGCAGCGTAGTGAAAGGTACCACTGAAGCTTTCTTT
TRBD1,TRBJ2-5,TRBV27,few,CASSLDRADQETQYF,TGTGCCAGCAGTTTAGACAGGGCCGACCAAGAGACCCAGTACTTC
-,TRBJ2-1,TRBV7-9,-,CASSSSKGRGDSRNEQFF,TGTGCCAGCAGCTCCAGTAAAGGGAGGGGGGATTCGAGAAATGAGCAGTTCTTC
-,TRBJ1-1,TRBV6-6,-,CASSFDSFEAFF,TGTGCCAGCAGTTTTGACAGCTTTGAAGCTTTCTTT
TRBD1,TRBJ2-5,TRBV2,-,CASIDRGQETQYF,TGTGCCAGCATCGACAGGGGACAAGAGACCCAGTACTTC
-,TRBJ2-1,TRBV19,once,CASSMGQGYNEQFF,TGTGCCAGTAGTATGGGGCAGGGGTACAATGAGCAGTTCTTC
-,TRBJ2-1,TRBV28,-,CASSRLGGGLNNEQFF,TGTGCCAGCAGTAGACTGGGCGGAGGGCTCAACAATGAGCAGTTCTTC
-,TRBJ2-3,TRBV29-1,-,CSVQGSGADTQYF,TGCAGCGTTCAGGGGTCTGGCGCAGATACGCAGTATTTT
-,TRBJ1-5,TRBV25-1,-,CASSESDYSNQPQHF,TGTGCCAGCAGTGAATCTGATTATAGCAATCAGCCCCAGCATTTT
-,TRBJ1-2,TRBV10-2,-,CASSVRGEANYGYTF,TGCGCCAGCAGTGTGAGGGGCGAAGCTAACTATGGCTACACCTTC
TRBD2,TRBJ2-7,TRBV7-9,-,CASSVGSASGYEQYF,TGTGCCAGCAGCGTAGGGAGTGCTAGCGGCTACGAGCAGTACTTC
TRBD1,TRBJ2-7,TRBV7-2,-,CASSLGTGGHEQYF,TGTGCCAGCAGTCTGGGGACAGGGGGACACGAGCAGTACTTC
-,TRBJ2-5,TRBV6-5,-,CASSYSQGTQETQYF,TGTGCCAGCAGTTACTCACAGGGTACCCAAGAGACCCAGTACTTC
TRBD1,TRBJ2-7,TRBV28,few,CAASWTGGSYEQYF,TGTGCCGCCTCTTGGACAGGGGGCTCCTACGAGCAGTACTTC
TRBD2,TRBJ2-7,TRBV5-1,once,CASSLAGLAGGLNEQYF,TGCGCCAGCAGCTTGGCCGGACTAGCGGGAGGTTTAAACGAGCAGTACTTC
TRBD1,TRBJ2-7,TRBV7-6,-,CASSSGQGSHEQYF,TGTGCCAGCAGCTCGGGACAGGGGTCCCACGAGCAGTACTTC
-,TRBJ1-5,TRBV6-6,few,CASSYGGSNQPQHF,TGTGCCAGCAGTTACGGGGGTAGCAATCAGCCCCAGCATTTT
-,TRBJ2-7,TRBV2,-,CASSPGYEQYF,TGTGCCAGCAGTCCTGGCTACGAGCAGTACTTC
TRBD1,TRBJ2-7,TRBV7-6,-,CASSLTGTGLPEQYF,TGTGCCAGTAGCTTGACCGGGACAGGGTTGCCCGAGCAGTACTTC
TRBD2,TRBJ2-5,TRBV7-2,-,CASSPRGLADEETQYF,TGTGCCAGCAGCCCCAGGGGACTAGCGGATGAAGAGACCCAGTACTTC
-,TRBJ2-3,TRBV9,medium-sized,CASSVAGWADTQYF,TGTGCCAGCAGCGTAGCAGGGTGGGCAGATACGCAGTATTTT
-,TRBJ2-1,TRBV11-3,few,CASSPEGLYNEQFF,TGTGCCAGCAGCCCCGAGGGACTCTACAATGAGCAGTTCTTC
-,TRBJ2-1,TRBV7-9,-,CASSAQGNEQFF,TGTGCCAGCAGCGCTCAGGGTAATGAGCAGTTCTTC
-,TRBJ2-7,TRBV7-2,-,CASSPGWEQYF,TGTGCCAGCAGCCCCGGGTGGGAGCAGTACTTC
TRBD2,TRBJ2-1,TRBV6-5,-,CASSYRSAGGRNEQFF,TGTGCCAGCAGTTACCGATCTGCGGGAGGGCGGAATGAGCAGTTCTTC
TRBD2,TRBJ2-5,TRBV5-1,-,CASSLGIAGGEETQYF,TGCGCCAGCAGCTTGGGTATAGCGGGAGGGGAAGAGACCCAGTACTTC
-,TRBJ1-2,TRBV4-3,-,CASSQDGNYGYTF,TGCGCCAGCAGCCAAGATGGGAACTATGGCTACACCTTC
-,TRBJ1-2,TRBV9,-,CASSVDSGYYGYTF,TGTGCCAGCAGCGTAGATTCAGGGTACTATGGCTACACCTTC
-,TRBJ2-3,TRBV28,-,CASSFSMSYQPQYF,TGTGCCAGCAGCTTCTCCATGAGTTATCAGCCCCAGTATTTT
-,TRBJ2-7,TRBV19,-,CASSITSGSYEQYF,TGTGCCAGTAGTATTACGTCGGGGTCCTACGAGCAGTACTTC
-,TRBJ1-1,TRBV19,few,CASSIGVTEAFF,TGTGCCAGTAGTATAGGGGTCACTGAAGCTTTCTTT
TRBD1,TRBJ2-1,TRBV11-2,-,CASNTQGINEQFF,TGTGCCAGCAACACACAGGGGATCAATGAGCAGTTCTTC